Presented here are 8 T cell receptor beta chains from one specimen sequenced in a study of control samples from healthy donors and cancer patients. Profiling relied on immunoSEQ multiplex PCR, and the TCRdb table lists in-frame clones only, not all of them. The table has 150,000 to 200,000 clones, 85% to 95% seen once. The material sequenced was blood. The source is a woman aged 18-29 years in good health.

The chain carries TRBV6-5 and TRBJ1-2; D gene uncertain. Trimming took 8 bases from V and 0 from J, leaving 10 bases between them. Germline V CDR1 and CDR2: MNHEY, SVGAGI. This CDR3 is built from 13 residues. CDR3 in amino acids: CASARGPNYGYTF. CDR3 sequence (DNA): TGTGCCAGCGCCCGGGGTCCTAACTATGGCTACACCTTC.

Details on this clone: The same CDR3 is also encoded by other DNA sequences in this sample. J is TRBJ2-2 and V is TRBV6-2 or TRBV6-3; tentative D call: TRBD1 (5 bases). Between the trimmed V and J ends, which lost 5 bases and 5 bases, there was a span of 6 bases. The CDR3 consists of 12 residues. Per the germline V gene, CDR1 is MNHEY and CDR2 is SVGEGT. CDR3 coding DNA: TGTGCCAGCAGTAGGGGAACCGGGGAGCTGTTTTTT. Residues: CASSRGTGELFF.

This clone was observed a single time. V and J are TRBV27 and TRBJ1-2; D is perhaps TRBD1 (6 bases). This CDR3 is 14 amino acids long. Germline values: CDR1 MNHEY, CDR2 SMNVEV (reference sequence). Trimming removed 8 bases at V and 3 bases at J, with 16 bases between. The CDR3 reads CASGRGGGDYGYTF. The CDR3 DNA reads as TGTGCCAGCGGACGCGGAGGGGGGGACTATGGCTACACCTTC.

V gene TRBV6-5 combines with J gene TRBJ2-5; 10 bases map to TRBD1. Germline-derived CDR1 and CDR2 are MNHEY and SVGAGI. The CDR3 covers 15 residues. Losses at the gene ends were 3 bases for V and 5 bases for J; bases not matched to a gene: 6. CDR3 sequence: CASSYGQGDWETQYF. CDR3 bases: TGTGCCAGCAGTTATGGACAGGGGGATTGGGAGACCCAGTACTTC.

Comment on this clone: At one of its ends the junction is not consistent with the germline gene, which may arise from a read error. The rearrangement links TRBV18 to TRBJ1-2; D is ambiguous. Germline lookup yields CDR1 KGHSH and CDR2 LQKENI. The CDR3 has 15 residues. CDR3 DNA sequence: TGTGCCAGCTCACCCGCGGCTTCACCTAACTATGACTACACCTTC. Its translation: CASSPAASPNYDYTF. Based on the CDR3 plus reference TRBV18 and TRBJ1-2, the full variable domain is NAGVMQNPRHLVRRRGQEARLRCSPMKGHSHVYWYRQLPEEGLKFMVYLQKENIIDESGMPKERFSAEFPKEGPSILRIQQVVRGDSAAYFCASSPAASPNYDYTFGSGTRLTVV.

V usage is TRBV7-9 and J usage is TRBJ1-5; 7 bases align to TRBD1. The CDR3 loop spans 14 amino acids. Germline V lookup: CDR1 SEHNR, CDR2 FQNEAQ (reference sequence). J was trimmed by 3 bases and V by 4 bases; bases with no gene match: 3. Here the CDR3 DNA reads TGTGCCAGCAGCTCGGGACAGTTCAATCAGCCCCAGCATTTT. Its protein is CASSSGQFNQPQHF.

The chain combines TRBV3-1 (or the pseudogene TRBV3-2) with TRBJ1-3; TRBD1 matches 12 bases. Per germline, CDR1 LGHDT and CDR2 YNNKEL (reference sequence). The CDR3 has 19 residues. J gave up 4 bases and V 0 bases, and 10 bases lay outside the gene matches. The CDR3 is CASSQDVGTGGTRGNTIYF. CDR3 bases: TGTGCCAGCAGCCAAGATGTTGGGACAGGGGGCACGAGAGGAAACACCATATATTTT.

CDR3 in DNA: TGTGCCAGCAGTGAAGATGGGACAGGGCTCAATCAGCCCCAGCATTTT. Encoded protein: CASSEDGTGLNQPQHF. This chain connects TRBV6-1 to TRBJ1-5; 9 bases match TRBD1. Germline values: CDR1 MNHNS, CDR2 SASEGT. The V segment lost 1 base and the J segment 3 bases; nucleotides outside the gene matches: 4. This CDR3 has 16 residues.